A single sample gave rise to the 7 T cell receptor beta chains below, sequenced in a study of cytomegalovirus exposure and HLA in healthy donors (dated by TCRdb to 2015 to 2018). Libraries were constructed by the immunoSEQ multiplex PCR assay. The multiplex PCR relied on a mix of 60 forward primers for TCR Vbeta segments and 13 reverse primers for TCR Jbeta segments. In its TCRdb copy, this immuneACCESS table keeps in-frame sequences only and misses some clones. Where compared with another copy, unresolved V genes explain less than half of these, and the others have no known cause. Within this sample are 200,000 or so clones, with roughly 84% of them counted one time only. The ten largest clones capture about 0.26% of the sample. Source material: PBMCs. The receptors stem from a boy between 10 and 17 years old in good health and CMV-seronegative.

This clone was detected a few times. This chain uses TRBV7-2 with TRBJ1-5; no definite D call. The length of the CDR3 is 14 residues. Trimming took off 1 base at V and 5 bases at J, with 9 bases between the two ends. Germline V lookup: CDR1 SGHTA, CDR2 FQGNSA. The CDR3 region is CASSLVVGDQPQHF. In nucleotides, the CDR3 is TGTGCCAGCAGCTTAGTAGTCGGGGATCAGCCCCAGCATTTT. Using reference TRBV7-2 and TRBJ1-5 for the parts outside the CDR3, the full variable domain is GAGVSQSPSNKVTEKGKDVELRCDPISGHTALYWYRQSLGQGLEFLIYFQGNSAPDKSGLPSDRFSAERTGGSVSTLTIQRTQQEDSAVYLCASSLVVGDQPQHFGDGTRLSIL.

This clone was counted only a few times. V usage is TRBV7-2 and J usage is TRBJ1-4; D may be TRBD1 (5 bases). With 1 base removed from V and 8 bases from J, the gap between germline ends came to 11 bases. Germline lookup yields CDR1 SGHTA and CDR2 FQGNSA. The CDR3 consists of 14 residues. The CDR3 protein is CASSLEVRGEKLFF. CDR3 bases: TGTGCCAGCAGCTTAGAAGTAAGGGGAGAAAAACTGTTTTTT.

The chain has TRBV6-5 and TRBJ1-4; D not resolved. This CDR3 comprises 15 residues. Trimming stripped 2 bases from V and 5 bases from J, with 12 bases between. In germline, CDR1 is MNHEY, CDR2 SVGAGI. The CDR3 DNA sequence: TGTGCCAGCAGTTACCTGGGCAGAGAAAATGAAAAACTGTTTTTT. It encodes CASSYLGRENEKLFF.

This clone was seen only a few times. This chain links TRBV21-1 with TRBJ2-5; the table's D call, TRBD2, has no DNA check behind it. TRBV21-1 is designated a pseudogene. CDR3 length: 16 amino acids. CDR3 bases: TGTGCCGGCCCCGGGACTAGGGGTACGAGGCAAGAGACCCAGTACTTC. Its translation: CAGPGTRGTRQETQYF.

This chain uses TRBV15 with TRBJ1-6; possible D gene TRBD1, 6 bases. The ends were cut back, 1 base at V and 8 bases at J, with 18 bases in the middle. Germline V gene sequence: CDR1 LNHNV, CDR2 YYDKDF (reference sequence). The CDR3 is 17 residues long. In nucleotides, the CDR3 is TGTGCCACCAGCAGAGGACCACAGGGAAGAGGAGATTCACCCCTCCACTTT. Its translation: CATSRGPQGRGDSPLHF.

V is TRBV6-1 and J is TRBJ2-7, with D possibly TRBD2 on 5 matching bases. V gave up 7 bases and J gave up 4 bases, with 14 bases separating them. This CDR3 is 13 amino acids long. From germline, CDR1 is MNHNS and CDR2 SASEGT. CDR3 residues: CASTILGAYEQYF. The DNA of the CDR3 is TGTGCCAGCACCATACTAGGTGCGTACGAGCAGTACTTC.

The rearrangement links TRBV6-6 to TRBJ2-1; TRBD1 agrees at 8 bases. Trimming took 2 bases from V and 6 from J; bases not matched to a gene: 6. This CDR3 has 15 amino acids. Germline CDR1 reads MNHNY; CDR2 reads SVGAGI (reference sequence). CDR3 DNA sequence: TGTGCCAGCAGTTACACGGACAGGGCTAGCAATGAGCAGTTCTTC. This encodes CASSYTDRASNEQFF.